This T cell receptor beta chain was observed in a study of blood T cell repertoires in COVID-19. In the study overall: T cells, B-cell-depleted T cells, or PBMCs provided the cDNA or gDNA that served as material.

The trim removed 5 bases at V and 6 bases at J, leaving 9 bases unmatched. In germline, CDR1 is MDHEN, CDR2 SYDVKM. The CDR3 has 14 amino acids. Original processing notes: Reference gene primer amplification yielded estimated nucleated cell counts. Repertoires were generated with immunoSEQ multiplex PCR, while TCRdb's copy carries only in-frame clones and drops some. V and J calls and clone size are copied from that table; D and trimming were computed from the DNA. The repertoire holds about 73,000 clones, with around nine tenths as singletons. This TCR was recovered from a woman under 30 with acute or convalescent COVID-19. The sequencing input was peripheral blood. V gene TRBV28 combines with J gene TRBJ2-7; 8 nucleotides line up with TRBD1. The CDR3 coding sequence is TGTGCCAGCAGTCAGACAGGGGTGTTTCGCGAGCAGTACTTC. Its translation is CASSQTGVFREQYF. Variable domain in full (rest from reference TRBV28 and TRBJ2-7): DVKVTQSSRYLVKRTGEKVFLECVQDMDHENMFWYRQDPGLGLRLIYFSYDVKMKEKGDIPEGYSVSREKKERFSLILESASTNQTSMYLCASSQTGVFREQYFGPGTRLTVT.